What follows is one TCR beta chain and its context. Its specificity is unknown. What was sequenced were expressed TCRB transcripts, since all of the isolated RNA had been reverse transcribed. Here immunoSEQ multiplex PCR was the method, and the copy in TCRdb shows in-frame clones only, minus some. The sample carries more than 150,000 clones, 7.5% to 10% recorded once. Germline V gene lookup returns CDR1 GTSNPN and CDR2 SVGIG (reference sequence). There are 17 residues in the CDR3. V dropped 0 bases and J dropped 5; count of bases not matched to a gene: 10. The sample comes from a study of beta chain features in type 1 diabetes. In the study overall: The examined sorted cells totaled 107,917,701 across samples.

The study's findings and limits: More deletions and fewer insertions at VDJ junctions were seen in type 1 diabetes patients.

The sequenced material came from central memory CD4+ T cells from blood. The sequence came from a woman aged 18-29 years in good health. The chain couples TRBV30 to TRBJ2-2, with TRBD1 matching over 9 bases. The CDR3 sequence: CAWSVPGTGKATGELFF. The CDR3, as DNA: TGTGCCTGGAGTGTACCCGGGACAGGGAAAGCGACCGGGGAGCTGTTTTTT.